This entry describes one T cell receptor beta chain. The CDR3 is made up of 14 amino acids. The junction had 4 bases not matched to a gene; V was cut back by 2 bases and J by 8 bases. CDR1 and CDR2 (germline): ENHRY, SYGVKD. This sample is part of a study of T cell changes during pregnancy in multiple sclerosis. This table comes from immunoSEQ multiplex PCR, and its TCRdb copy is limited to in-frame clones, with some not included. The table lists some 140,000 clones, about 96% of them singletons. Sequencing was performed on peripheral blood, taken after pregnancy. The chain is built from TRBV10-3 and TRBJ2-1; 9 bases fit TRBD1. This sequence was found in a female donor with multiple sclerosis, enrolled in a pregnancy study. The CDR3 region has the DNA TGTGCCATCAGTGAGAACAGGGGGCTCGATGAGCAGTTCTTC. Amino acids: CAISENRGLDEQFF.